Below are 2 T cell receptor beta chains sequenced from a single sample in a study of response to subunit inactivated influenza vaccine. TCRdb called the RT-PCR reads again in MiXCR, with one record for every CDR3 protein. The profile shows fewer than 750,000 distinct CDR3 sequences, 14% of them singletons. This specimen consisted of PBMCs from blood, obtained approximately 12 days after vaccination. These receptors were collected from a man aged 50 to 60 who received an inactivated influenza vaccine.

This clonotype was observed a few times. J is TRBJ2-1 and V is TRBV12-3 or TRBV12-4; weak D call: TRBD2 (5 bases). Between the trimmed V and J ends, which lost 10 bases and 8 bases, there was a span of 15 bases. The CDR3 has 12 residues. The CDR3 protein is CATQMSGDEQFF. The CDR3 DNA sequence: TGTGCCACCCAGATGTCCGGGGATGAGCAGTTCTTC.

This clonotype has a handful of counts. The CDR3 protein is CASRPSGQANQPQHF. CDR3 nucleotides: TGTGCCAGCAGGCCCTCGGGACAGGCTAATCAGCCCCAGCATTTT. The genes are TRBV12-3 or TRBV12-4 and TRBJ1-5; TRBD1 matches at 8 bases. CDR3 length: 15 residues. Losses at the gene ends were 6 bases for V and 4 bases for J; bases not matched to a gene: 8.